Listed here are 14 T cell receptor beta chains from one sample, sequenced in a study of CD8 T cells in ankylosing spondylitis. Points from the study as a whole: Within ankylosing spondylitis blood, a TCR beta motif made up of seven or eight highly homologous variants appeared to be characteristic.

These receptors lack a known antigen. TCRdb used MiXCR to reprocess the 5' RACE reads, holding one entry per CDR3 protein. The sample records 470,000 or so distinct CDR3 sequences, 26% being singletons. The sample taken for sequencing was blood, either unsorted or a sorted T cell fraction (not recorded which). The receptor source for this set is a male donor with ankylosing spondylitis.

DNA of the CDR3: TGTGCCAGCAGCTTAGGAGCGGGGGGCTTCGAGCAGTACTTC. It is translated as CASSLGAGGFEQYF. This rearrangement joins TRBV7-2 to TRBJ2-7; 9 bases are a match to TRBD2. The junction had 4 bases not matched to a gene; V was cut back by 1 base and J by 6 bases. This CDR3 comprises 14 residues. CDR1 is SGHTA and CDR2 is FQGNSA in the germline V gene. The full variable domain, its missing parts supplied by reference TRBV7-2 and TRBJ2-7, is GAGVSQSPSNKVTEKGKDVELRCDPISGHTALYWYRQSLGQGLEFLIYFQGNSAPDKSGLPSDRFSAERTGGSVSTLTIQRTQQEDSAVYLCASSLGAGGFEQYFGPGTRLTVT.

The rearrangement links TRBV5-1 to TRBJ2-1, with D possibly matching TRBD2 (6 bases). The CDR3 length is 17 residues. Deletions cut 4 bases from V and 0 bases from J, with 17 bases between. Per germline, CDR1 SGHRS and CDR2 YFSETQ. The CDR3 DNA follows: TGCGCCAGCAGCCCATCCGGGACTCCAAGCTCCTACAATGAGCAGTTCTTC. Amino acids: CASSPSGTPSSYNEQFF.

The chain has TRBV14 and TRBJ2-5; perhaps TRBD2 as D (6 bases). The germline V and J ends were trimmed by 4 bases and 5 bases, with 14 bases remaining between them. This CDR3 spans 14 amino acids. Germline lookup yields CDR1 SGHDN and CDR2 FVKESK. CDR3 protein: CASSPLRREETQYF. CDR3 DNA: TGTGCCAGCAGCCCGCTTAGGAGGGAGGAGACCCAGTACTTC.

The J gene is TRBJ2-1, the V gene TRBV12-3 or TRBV12-4, with D perhaps matching TRBD1 (5 bases). CDR3 length: 14 residues. V lost 2 bases to trimming and J lost 5 bases, with 10 bases between them. CDR3 sequence reads: CASSLYRLNNEQFF. CDR3 nucleotides: TGTGCCAGCAGTTTATACAGGTTGAACAATGAGCAGTTCTTC.

This clonotype was seen only a few times. The chain is built from TRBV24-1 and TRBJ2-2; 13 bases map to TRBD2. J was trimmed by 0 bases and V by 4 bases; bases with no gene match: 13. The CDR3 runs to 21 residues. Germline CDR1 KGHDR, CDR2 SFDVKD. CDR3 loop: CATSDPDRGTSGVANTGELFF. The CDR3 DNA sequence: TGTGCCACCAGTGACCCTGACCGGGGGACTAGCGGGGTCGCGAACACCGGGGAGCTGTTTTTT.

This clonotype has a handful of counts. The CDR3 DNA reads as TGTGCCAGCAGTGAGACAGGGATTCCTACGAAGCAGTACGTC. It yields the protein CASSETGIPTKQYV. The V and J genes are TRBV6-1 and TRBJ2-7; 7 bases map to TRBD1. J gave up 8 bases and V 3 bases, and 10 bases lay outside the gene matches. Germline CDR1 reads MNHNS; CDR2 reads SASEGT. This CDR3 comprises 14 residues.

In this sample, this clonotype turned up a few times. The chain carries TRBV15 and TRBJ2-1; 10 nucleotides agree with TRBD1. The length of the CDR3 is 14 residues. The junction had 4 bases not matched to a gene; V was cut back by 3 bases and J by 8 bases. Germline-derived CDR1 and CDR2 are LNHNV and YYDKDF (reference sequence). The CDR3 DNA reads TGTGCCACCAGCAGGGACAGGGGGGTCTATGAGCAGTTCTTC. Protein product: CATSRDRGVYEQFF.

This sequence joins TRBV20-1 and TRBJ2-1, with D tentatively TRBD2 (5 bases). The CDR3 totals 14 residues. The V gene lost 3 bases and the J gene lost 0 bases, with 9 bases spanning the gap. CDR1 is DFQATT and CDR2 is SNEGSKA in the germline V gene (reference sequence). The CDR3 spells CSARDGLSYNEQFF. CDR3 sequence (DNA): TGCAGTGCTAGGGACGGACTCTCCTACAATGAGCAGTTCTTC.

The CDR3 here is CASSLRGQNEQYV. The CDR3, as DNA: TGTGCCAGCAGCCTCCGAGGACAGAACGAGCAGTACGTC. V is TRBV3-1 and J is TRBJ2-7; tentative D call: TRBD1 (6 bases). This CDR3 comprises 13 residues. Germline V gene data show CDR1 as LGHDT and CDR2 as YNNKEL (reference sequence). Trimming pared 4 bases from V and 5 bases from J, leaving 12 bases between.

The rearrangement links TRBV5-6 to TRBJ2-7; 14 nucleotides align to TRBD2. V lost 4 bases to trimming and J lost 5 bases; unmatched junction nucleotides: 8. The CDR3 has 16 amino acids. Germline-derived CDR1 and CDR2 are SGHDT and YYEEEE. DNA for the CDR3: TGTGCCAGCAGCACCCTCGGGACTAGCGGGAGAGACGAGCAGTACTTC. Residues: CASSTLGTSGRDEQYF.

This clonotype was seen only a few times. The V gene is TRBV11-2, the J gene TRBJ2-3; TRBD1 is a possible D gene (6 bases). CDR3 length: 15 residues. The V gene lost 4 bases and the J gene lost 4 bases, with 15 bases spanning the gap. The germline CDR1 and CDR2 sequences are SGHAT and FQNNGV. The CDR3 sequence is CASSYLPRQADTQYF. The CDR3 DNA follows: TGTGCCAGCAGCTACCTACCTCGACAGGCAGATACGCAGTATTTT.

This clonotype was observed a few times. This chain links TRBV6-2 or TRBV6-3 with TRBJ2-1; 9 bases are a match to TRBD2. Germline CDR1 reads MNHEY; CDR2 reads SVGEGT. The CDR3 contains 15 residues. The ends lost 6 bases at V and 9 bases at J; junction bases unmatched: 12. CDR3 sequence (DNA): TGTGCCAGCAGATCCGGGGGTAGCGGGAGTAGTGAGCAGTTCTTC. Translated, it gives CASRSGGSGSSEQFF.

This clonotype was detected a few times. V gene TRBV20-1 combines with J gene TRBJ1-2; D gene uncertain. This CDR3 comprises 13 residues. Between the trimmed V and J ends, which lost 3 bases and 2 bases, there was a span of 10 bases. The germline CDR1 and CDR2 sequences are DFQATT and SNEGSKA (reference sequence). The CDR3 here is CSASIWGNYGYTF. CDR3 nucleotide sequence: TGCAGTGCTAGTATTTGGGGAAACTATGGCTACACCTTC.

This clonotype was recorded a few times. The chain is built from TRBV5-1 and TRBJ1-4, with D hard to call. Germline V gene lookup returns CDR1 SGHRS and CDR2 YFSETQ. Trimming pared 1 base from V and 5 bases from J, leaving 12 bases between. The CDR3 runs to 15 residues. The CDR3 is CASSLSPQDNEKLFF. CDR3 bases: TGCGCCAGCAGCTTGTCGCCGCAAGACAATGAAAAACTGTTTTTT.